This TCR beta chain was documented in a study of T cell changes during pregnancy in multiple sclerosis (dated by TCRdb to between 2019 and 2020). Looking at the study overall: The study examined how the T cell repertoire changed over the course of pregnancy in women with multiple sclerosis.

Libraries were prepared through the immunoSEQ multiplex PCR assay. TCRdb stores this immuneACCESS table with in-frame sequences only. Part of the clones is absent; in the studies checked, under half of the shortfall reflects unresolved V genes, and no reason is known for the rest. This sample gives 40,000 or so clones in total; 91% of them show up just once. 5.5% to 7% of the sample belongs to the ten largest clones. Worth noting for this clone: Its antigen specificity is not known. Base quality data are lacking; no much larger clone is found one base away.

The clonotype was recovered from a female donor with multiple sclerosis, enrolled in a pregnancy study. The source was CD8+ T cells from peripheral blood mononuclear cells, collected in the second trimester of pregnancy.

The nucleotide sequence reads TGTGCCAGCAGCACAGACAGGACAACAGGCTACGAGCAGTACTTC. Its translation reads: CASSTDRTTGYEQYF. The chain joins TRBV7-9 to TRBJ2-7; the best D guess is TRBD1, with 6 bases matching. The CDR3 runs 15 amino acids, cysteine and phenylalanine included. Of the read, only the CDR3 DNA is kept; its 45 bases are in frame from base 1. V is cut by 5 bases and J by 3 bases, and the space between the germline ends is 17 bases. The germline V gene (reference sequence) gives CDR1 as SEHNR and CDR2 as FQNEAQ.